This TCR beta chain was sequenced for a study of T-cell reconstitution after alpha-beta-depleted transplantation in children. Whole-study findings and limits: Surviving thymic progenitors and recipient T cells were the source of high TCRbeta diversity at day 60 in some patients. Reportedly, roughly two months post-transplant, alpha-beta T cells arose from several hundred expanded graft clones. The main origin of T-cell counts and diversity one year after transplant was newly produced T cells.

The germline V gene has CDR1 MNHNS and CDR2 SASEGT. V lost 6 bases and J lost 9; bases outside the gene matches: 10. The CDR3 contains 14 residues. This clonotype was detected ten times or more. Its antigen is not identified. Preparation of the TCRbeta library involved a method that used unique molecular identifiers. From the PCR reads, TCRdb called clonotypes with MiXCR, one entry per CDR3 protein. This sample has around 600,000 distinct CDR3 sequences, with about 23% found just once. This chain uses TRBV6-1 with TRBJ2-1; 8 bases are a match to TRBD1. The sequencing here drew on PBMCs, mostly from graft donor cells, taken 360 days after TCRalphabeta/CD19-depleted stem cell transplant. The receptor was isolated from a boy in the first two years of life who had a stem cell transplant for acute myeloid leukemia, so the T cells may come from the graft donor. The CDR3 loop is CASSLVDRVGEQFF. CDR3 DNA: TGTGCCAGCAGCCTAGTGGACAGGGTTGGTGAGCAGTTCTTC.